Below, 17 T cell receptor beta chains from the same sample are listed, as sequenced in a study of molecular identifiers for immune sequencing clone quantification. In TCRdb, the PCR reads were re-called with MiXCR into one record per CDR3 protein. The data show roughly 320,000 distinct CDR3 sequences, with about 22% seen just once and 0.65% to 0.95% held by the top ten. Source material: naive CD8+ T cells from blood, with Jurkat cell RNA spiked in. Subset defined: FACS-sorted CD8+CD4-CCR7+CD45RA+ naive T cells. The receptors come from a human donor in good health. Some libraries in this study had Jurkat cell RNA spiked in.

For this clonotype: This may be a read error: a much more frequent sequence differs by one nucleotide. The chain is built from TRBV2 and TRBJ2-3, with D maybe TRBD2 (6 bases). The CDR3 runs to 17 residues. Germline values: CDR1 SNHLY, CDR2 FYNNEI. CDR3 protein: CASSDPPSAASTDTRYF. For the CDR3, the DNA is TGTGCCAGCAGTGATCCCCCTAGCGCAGCTAGCACAGATACGCGGTATTTT.

As regards this clonotype: A read error is possible here, since a much larger clone lies one base away. The rearrangement links TRBV7-9 to TRBJ1-1; D not resolved. V was cut by 5 bases and J by 2 bases, with 9 bases left in between. The CDR3 covers 13 residues. Germline V gene data show CDR1 as SEHNR and CDR2 as FQNEAQ (reference sequence). The CDR3: CASSVADNTEAFF. CDR3 sequence (DNA): TGTGCCAGCAGCGTGGCAGACAACACTGAAGCTTTCTTT.

The chain employs TRBV3-1 and TRBJ2-5; a weak D match, TRBD1 (5 bases). The germline gives CDR1 LGHDT, CDR2 YNNKEL (reference sequence). CDR3 length equals 15 residues. V dropped 0 bases and J dropped 4 bases, with 12 bases sitting between them. The DNA for the CDR3 is TGTGCCAGCAGCCAAGATGACAGCTGGAGAGAGACCCAGTACTTC. Protein sequence: CASSQDDSWRETQYF.

The V call is TRBV29-1, the J call TRBJ2-1; D not certain. Between the trimmed V and J ends, which lost 1 base and 6 bases, there was a span of 16 bases. The length of the CDR3 is 15 residues. CDR1 SQVTM and CDR2 ANQGSEA come from the germline V gene. CDR3 sequence (DNA): TGCAGCGTTGAAGTCCCCGTACCCGACCGCAATGAGCAGTTCTTC. It translates to CSVEVPVPDRNEQFF.

This clonotype has at least ten counts. V is TRBV11-2 and J is TRBJ1-4, with TRBD1 identical over 8 bases. The CDR3 has 15 residues. The junction had 11 bases not matched to a gene; V was cut back by 7 bases and J by 7 bases. The germline gives CDR1 SGHAT, CDR2 FQNNGV. CDR3 sequence reads: CASTIVGQGGEKLFF. CDR3 bases: TGTGCCAGCACCATAGTTGGACAGGGCGGTGAAAAACTGTTTTTT.

Comment on this clonotype: The junction departs from the called germline gene at one end, perhaps through a read error. The V call is TRBV4-3, the J call TRBJ2-7; 13 bases align to TRBD2. CDR1 is LGHNA, CDR2 YSLEER, per germline. The CDR3 has 15 residues. The CDR3 nucleotides are TGCGCCAGCAGCCAAGTACTAGCGGGGGGGTACGAGCCGTACTTC. Translation: CASSQVLAGGYEPYF.

The table lists this clonotype with a few counts. The V gene is TRBV7-9, the J gene TRBJ1-2; D is undetermined. CDR3 length: 11 amino acids. The germline V and J ends were trimmed by 8 bases and 3 bases, with 7 bases remaining between them. Germline values: CDR1 SEHNR, CDR2 FQNEAQ (reference sequence). The CDR3 here is CASSSHYGYTF. The CDR3 DNA reads TGTGCCAGCTCGAGCCACTATGGCTACACCTTC. Full variable domain (rest looked up from reference TRBV7-9 and TRBJ1-2): DTGVSQNPRHKITKRGQNVTFRCDPISEHNRLYWYRQTLGQGPEFLTYFQNEAQLEKSRLLSDRFSAERPKGSFSTLEIQRTEQGDSAMYLCASSSHYGYTFGSGTRLTVV.

This clonotype was counted at least ten times. This chain uses TRBV7-6 with TRBJ1-5; 8 bases fit TRBD1. Per the germline V gene, CDR1 is SGHVS and CDR2 is FNYEAQ. V lost 1 base and J lost 0; bases outside the gene matches: 2. This CDR3 spans 16 amino acids. The CDR3 reads CASSLDRGISNQPQHF. DNA of the CDR3: TGTGCCAGCAGCTTAGACAGGGGGATTAGCAATCAGCCCCAGCATTTT.

The V and J genes are TRBV12-3 or TRBV12-4 and TRBJ2-1; D is unclear. Trimming took off 3 bases at V and 2 bases at J, with 11 bases between the two ends. The CDR3 sequence is 15 residues long. The CDR3 loop is CASSLIDGTYNEQFF. CDR3 nucleotide sequence: TGTGCCAGCAGTTTGATCGACGGTACCTACAATGAGCAGTTCTTC.

This clonotype was seen more than once but under ten times. The chain recombines TRBV14 with TRBJ1-2, with TRBD1 identical over 9 bases. The CDR3 runs 16 residues. V shed 2 bases, J shed 6 bases, and the junction held 10 bases outside the gene matches. Per germline, CDR1 SGHDN and CDR2 FVKESK. The CDR3 nucleotides are TGTGCCAGCAGCCAATCTGAGACAGGGGGGACGAATGGCTACACCTTC. This translates into CASSQSETGGTNGYTF.

The chain has TRBV6-2 or TRBV6-3 and TRBJ2-2; D is perhaps TRBD2 (7 bases). Germline CDR1 and CDR2: MNHEY and SVGEGT. V lost 4 bases to trimming and J lost 8 bases, with 14 bases between them. This CDR3 has 14 residues. CDR3 protein: CASSLPRGLGELFF. DNA for the CDR3: TGTGCCAGCAGTTTGCCGCGGGGGCTGGGGGAGCTGTTTTTT.

In the case of this clonotype: A much larger clone lies a single base off, so this may be a read error. This chain joins TRBV29-1 and TRBJ1-2; D is possibly TRBD1 (6 bases). Looked up from germline, CDR1 is SQVTM and CDR2 is ANQGSEA. With 7 bases removed from V and 7 bases from J, the gap between germline ends came to 10 bases. The CDR3 covers 10 residues. The CDR3 DNA is TGCAGCGCGCAGGGGACTGGCTACACCTTC. It translates to CSAQGTGYTF.

The chain carries TRBV5-6 and TRBJ2-5; D is undetermined. The V end lost 3 bases, the J end lost 1 base, and 16 bases lay between the germline ends. Germline CDR1 is SGHDT and CDR2 is YYEEEE. The CDR3 consists of 16 residues. DNA of the CDR3: TGTGCCAGCAGCTCGACAACAGCCGGCCTCCAAGAGACCCAGTACTTC. This codes for CASSSTTAGLQETQYF.

This clonotype was counted at least ten times. This chain uses TRBV29-1 with TRBJ2-7; D is ambiguous. Trimming removed 0 bases from V and 2 bases from J, with 11 bases in between. The germline V gene has CDR1 SQVTM and CDR2 ANQGSEA. CDR3 length: 14 residues. In nucleotides, the CDR3 is TGCAGCGTTGAAGATGGTCCAGGAACCTACGAGCAGTACTTC. Translated, it gives CSVEDGPGTYEQYF.

As for this clonotype: Since a much larger clone is just one base distant, this may be a read error. The chain has TRBV5-3 and TRBJ1-4, with D perhaps matching TRBD1 (5 bases). Being an ORF, TRBV5-3 has a function that is uncertain. The CDR3 runs to 14 residues. Trimming took off 10 bases at V and 6 bases at J, with 19 bases between the two ends. The CDR3 sequence is CAGREGPGYEKLFF. CDR3 nucleotides: TGTGCCGGCCGGGAGGGGCCGGGTTATGAAAAACTGTTTTTT.

This clonotype was counted only a few times. The chain has TRBV4-3 and TRBJ1-4; TRBD1 matches 10 bases. The CDR3 sequence is 16 residues long. Germline V lookup: CDR1 LGHNA, CDR2 YSLEER. The V gene end was trimmed by 0 bases and the J gene end by 8 bases; junction bases not matched to a gene: 6. Here the CDR3 DNA reads TGCGCCAGCAGCCAAGATTCGACAGGGGGCAGCGAAAAACTGTTTTTT. It is translated as CASSQDSTGGSEKLFF.

This clonotype appeared a few times. This chain connects TRBV5-4 to TRBJ2-5, with 8 bases aligning to TRBD2. Germline V gives CDR1 SGHNT, CDR2 YYREEE (reference sequence). Trimming cost V 1 base and J 5 bases; bases outside gene matches: 4. This CDR3 is 14 amino acids long. The DNA for the CDR3 is TGTGCCAGCAGCTTGAAGCTAGCGGGTGAGACCCAGTACTTC. As protein: CASSLKLAGETQYF.